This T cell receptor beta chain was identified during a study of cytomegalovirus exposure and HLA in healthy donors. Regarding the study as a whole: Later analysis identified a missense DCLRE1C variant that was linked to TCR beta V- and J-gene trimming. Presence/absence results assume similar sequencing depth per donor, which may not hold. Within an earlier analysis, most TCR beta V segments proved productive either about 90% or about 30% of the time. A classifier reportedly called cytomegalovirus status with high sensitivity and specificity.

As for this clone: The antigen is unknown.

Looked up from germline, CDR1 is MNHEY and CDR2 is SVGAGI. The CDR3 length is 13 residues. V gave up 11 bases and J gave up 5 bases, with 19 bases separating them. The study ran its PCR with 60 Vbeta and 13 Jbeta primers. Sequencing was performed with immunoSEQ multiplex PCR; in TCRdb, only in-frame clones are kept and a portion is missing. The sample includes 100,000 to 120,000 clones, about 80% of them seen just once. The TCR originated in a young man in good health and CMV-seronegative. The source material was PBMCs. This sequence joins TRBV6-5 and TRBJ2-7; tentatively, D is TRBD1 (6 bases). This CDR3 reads CAVMVQGSHEQYF. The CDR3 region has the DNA TGTGCCGTCATGGTTCAGGGGTCCCACGAGCAGTACTTC.